The T cell receptor (beta chain) described here comes from a study of PD-L1 blockade in urothelial cancer. Study overall: Bladder-origin urothelial cancer in males covered about 90% of the roughly 30 patients. Between 0 and 3 chemotherapy regimens preceded treatment for each patient.

Urothelial carcinoma in patients was locally advanced or metastatic. The data were produced by immunoSEQ multiplex PCR, yet TCRdb's version contains in-frame clones alone and is incomplete. The sample yields about 19,000 clones, about 91% seen once. The germline V gene encodes CDR1 SEHNR and CDR2 FQNEAQ (reference sequence). Trimming cost V 3 bases and J 13 bases; bases outside gene matches: 6. The length of the CDR3 is 15 residues. The origin of this receptor is a man aged 50 to 59 with urothelial cancer. The material was PBMCs, obtained around atezolizumab (anti-PD-L1) treatment. The genes are TRBV7-9 and TRBJ2-1; 16 bases fit TRBD2. CDR3 nucleotides: TGTGCCAGCAGCTTGGGACTAGCGGGGGGGGACGAACAGTTCTTC. This translates into CASSLGLAGGDEQFF.